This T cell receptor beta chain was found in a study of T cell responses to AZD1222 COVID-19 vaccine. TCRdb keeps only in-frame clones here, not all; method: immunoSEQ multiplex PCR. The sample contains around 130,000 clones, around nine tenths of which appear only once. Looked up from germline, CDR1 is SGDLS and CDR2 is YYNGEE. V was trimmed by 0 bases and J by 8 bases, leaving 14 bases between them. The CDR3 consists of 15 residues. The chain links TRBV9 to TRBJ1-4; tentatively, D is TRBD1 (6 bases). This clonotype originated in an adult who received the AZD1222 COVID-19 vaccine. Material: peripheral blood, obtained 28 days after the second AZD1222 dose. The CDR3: CASSVGQAPIEKLFF. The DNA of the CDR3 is TGTGCCAGCAGCGTAGGACAGGCCCCTATCGAAAAACTGTTTTTT.